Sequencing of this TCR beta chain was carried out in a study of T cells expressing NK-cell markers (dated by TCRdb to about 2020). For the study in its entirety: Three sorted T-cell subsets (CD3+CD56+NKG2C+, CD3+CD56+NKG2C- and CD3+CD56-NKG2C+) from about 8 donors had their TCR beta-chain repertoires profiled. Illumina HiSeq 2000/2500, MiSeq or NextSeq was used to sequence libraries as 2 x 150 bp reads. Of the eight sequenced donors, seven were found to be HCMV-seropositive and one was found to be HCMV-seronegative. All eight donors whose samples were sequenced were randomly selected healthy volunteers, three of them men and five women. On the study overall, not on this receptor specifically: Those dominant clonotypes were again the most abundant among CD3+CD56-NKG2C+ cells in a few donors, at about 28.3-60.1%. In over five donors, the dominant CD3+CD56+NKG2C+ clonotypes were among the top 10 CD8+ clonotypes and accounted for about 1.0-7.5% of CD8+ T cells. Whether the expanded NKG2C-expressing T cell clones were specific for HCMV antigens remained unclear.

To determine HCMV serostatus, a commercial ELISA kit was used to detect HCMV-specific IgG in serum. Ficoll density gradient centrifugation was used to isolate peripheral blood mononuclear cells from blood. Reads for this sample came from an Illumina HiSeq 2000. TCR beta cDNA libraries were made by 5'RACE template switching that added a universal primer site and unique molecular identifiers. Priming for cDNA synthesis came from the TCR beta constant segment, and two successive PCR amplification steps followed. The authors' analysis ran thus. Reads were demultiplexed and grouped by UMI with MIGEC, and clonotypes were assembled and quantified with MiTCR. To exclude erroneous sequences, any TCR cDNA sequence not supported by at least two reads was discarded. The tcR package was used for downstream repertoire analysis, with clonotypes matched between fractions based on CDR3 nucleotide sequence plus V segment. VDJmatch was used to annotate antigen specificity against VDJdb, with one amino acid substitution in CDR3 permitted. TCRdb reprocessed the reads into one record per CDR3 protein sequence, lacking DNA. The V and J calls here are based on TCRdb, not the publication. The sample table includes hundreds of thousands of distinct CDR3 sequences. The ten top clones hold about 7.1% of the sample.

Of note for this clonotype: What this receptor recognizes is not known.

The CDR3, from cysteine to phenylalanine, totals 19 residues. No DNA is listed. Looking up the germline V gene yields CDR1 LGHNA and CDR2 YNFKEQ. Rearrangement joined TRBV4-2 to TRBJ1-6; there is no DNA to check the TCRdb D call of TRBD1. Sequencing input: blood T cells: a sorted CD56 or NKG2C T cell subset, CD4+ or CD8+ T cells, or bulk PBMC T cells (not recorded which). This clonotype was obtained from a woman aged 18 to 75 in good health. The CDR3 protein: CASSPRSFRTGTNNSPLHF.